A single sample is the source of the 5 T cell receptor beta chains below, sequenced in a study of blood T cell repertoires in COVID-19. The table came from immunoSEQ multiplex PCR; TCRdb's copy has only in-frame clones and leaves some out. The table includes roughly 32,000 clones, around nine tenths detected once. Source material: peripheral blood. The receptors come from a human donor in a cohort sampled during active COVID-19.

The chain links TRBV19 to TRBJ2-4; D is perhaps TRBD1 (7 bases). V dropped 5 bases and J dropped 0 bases, with 17 bases sitting between them. Germline CDR1 LNHDA, CDR2 SQIVND (reference sequence). This CDR3 spans 17 amino acids. CDR3 loop: CASSPETGRLAKNIQYF. For the CDR3, the DNA is TGTGCCAGTAGTCCTGAGACAGGGAGGCTAGCCAAAAACATTCAGTACTTC.

The V gene is TRBV7-9, the J gene TRBJ2-1; 9 bases agree with TRBD2. V lost 1 base, J lost 4 bases, and 8 bases stayed unmatched. The germline V gene encodes CDR1 SEHNR and CDR2 FQNEAQ (reference sequence). The CDR3 runs to 17 residues. The CDR3 DNA sequence: TGTGCCAGCAGCTTAGGCCAGCTAGCGGGGTTTTACAATGAGCAGTTCTTC. Protein product: CASSLGQLAGFYNEQFF.

The chain links TRBV19 to TRBJ1-2; 7 nucleotides line up with TRBD1. V lost 4 bases, J lost 4 bases, and 12 bases stayed unmatched. The CDR3 totals 16 residues. Germline loops: CDR1 LNHDA, CDR2 SQIVND (reference sequence). As DNA, the CDR3 is TGTGCCAGTAGTACCCTAGGGACAGCAGGTCTCTATGGCTACACCTTC. Translated, it gives CASSTLGTAGLYGYTF.

This sequence joins TRBV4-1 and TRBJ2-3, with TRBD2 identical over 16 bases. The CDR3 consists of 17 residues. Losses at the gene ends were 6 bases for V and 2 bases for J; bases not matched to a gene: 5. Germline CDR1 is MGHRA and CDR2 is YSYEKL. CDR3 sequence: CASRGLAGGPVTDTQYF. CDR3 nucleotides: TGCGCCAGCAGGGGACTAGCGGGGGGGCCGGTCACAGATACGCAGTATTTT.

The rearrangement joins TRBV10-3 to TRBJ1-1; 10 bases are shared with TRBD1. Trimming at V came to 7 bases and at J to 4 bases, leaving 6 bases not matched to a gene. CDR3 size: 14 residues. Looked up from germline, CDR1 is ENHRY and CDR2 is SYGVKD. The CDR3 DNA sequence: TGTGCCATCACCGGGACAGGGGCCGGCACTGAAGCTTTCTTT. It codes for CAITGTGAGTEAFF.